The TCR beta chain described here comes from a study of blood T cell repertoires in COVID-19. CDR3 length equals 15 residues. Trimming shortened V by 0 bases and J by 2 bases, and 12 bases separated the two germline ends. The germline V gene encodes CDR1 GTSNPN and CDR2 SVGIG (reference sequence). Authors' analysis steps: Amplifying reference gene primers gave estimates of nucleated cell counts. TCRdb's table, derived via immunoSEQ multiplex PCR, lists solely in-frame clones and lacks some. Clone size and V and J calls were adopted from that table, with D and trimming inferred from the DNA. Among about 110,000 clones listed, around 81% were seen once.

Material: peripheral blood. This sequence was found in a woman aged 70-85 years with acute or convalescent COVID-19. This chain links TRBV30 with TRBJ2-3; D is unclear. The CDR3 sequence is CAWSVPGLNTDTQYF. In DNA form, the CDR3 reads TGTGCCTGGAGTGTTCCAGGCCTCAACACAGATACGCAGTATTTT.